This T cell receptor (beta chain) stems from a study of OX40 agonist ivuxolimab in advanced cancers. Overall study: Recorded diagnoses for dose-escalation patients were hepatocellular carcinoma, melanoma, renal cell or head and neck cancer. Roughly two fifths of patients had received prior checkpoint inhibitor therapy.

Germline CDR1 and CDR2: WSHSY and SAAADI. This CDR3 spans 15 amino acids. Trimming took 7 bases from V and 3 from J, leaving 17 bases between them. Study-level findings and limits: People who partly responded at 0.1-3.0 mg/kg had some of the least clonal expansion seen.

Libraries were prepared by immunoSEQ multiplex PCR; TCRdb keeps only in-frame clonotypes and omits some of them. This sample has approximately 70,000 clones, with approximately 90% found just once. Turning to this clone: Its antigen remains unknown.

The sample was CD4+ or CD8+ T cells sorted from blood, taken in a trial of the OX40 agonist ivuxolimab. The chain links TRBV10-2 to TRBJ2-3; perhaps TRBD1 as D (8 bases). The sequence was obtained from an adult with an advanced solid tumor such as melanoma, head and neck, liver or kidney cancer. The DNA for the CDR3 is TGCGCCAGCACTCTAGGACAGGGAGGGACAGATACGCAGTATTTT. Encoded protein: CASTLGQGGTDTQYF.